Listed below are T cell receptor beta chains from one sample, sequenced in a study of CD8 T cell repertoires and HIV-1 epitope variants. The assay was immunoSEQ multiplex PCR, and TCRdb's table has in-frame clones only and misses some. The data hold roughly 5,000 clones, with approximately 65% observed a single time. Their antigen targets remain unknown. Sequenced input: cultured CD8+ T cells derived from PBMCs. All receptors come from a male donor with HIV. The CDR3 runs from the conserved cysteine through the conserved F or W. A D gene is named only where the DNA matches it firmly. Where a row states a size, it is once, few, many or the class of an expanded clone; other rows omit it.

V	size	J	D	CDR3	DNA
TRBV11-1	NA	TRBJ1-1	TRBD1	CASRSGQGLAEAFF	TGTGCCAGCAGATCGGGACAGGGGTTGGCTGAAGCTTTCTTT
TRBV16	once	TRBJ1-5	TRBD1	CASTTNRQGANHQPQHF	TGTGCCAGCACCACGAACCGGCAGGGGGCTAATCATCAGCCCCAGCATTTT
TRBV2	once	TRBJ2-3	NA	CASTLPGEADTQYF	TGTGCCAGCACGTTACCGGGAGAGGCAGATACGCAGTATTTT
TRBV27	once	TRBJ1-2	TRBD1	CASSLTGGSYGYTF	TGTGCCAGCAGTTTGACAGGGGGTTCCTATGGCTACACCTTC
TRBV7-9	NA	TRBJ2-5	TRBD2	CASSPSLGLAQETQYF	TGTGCCAGCAGCCCCTCTTTGGGACTAGCACAAGAGACCCAGTACTTC
TRBV5-1	NA	TRBJ2-1	NA	CASSLDSYNEQFF	TGCGCCAGCAGCTTGGACAGTTACAATGAGCAGTTCTTC
TRBV28	NA	TRBJ2-3	NA	CASSLGAVSTDTQYF	TGTGCCAGCAGTTTAGGAGCGGTAAGCACAGATACGCAGTATTTT
TRBV30	NA	TRBJ2-7	TRBD2	CARGGEIGEQYF	TGTGCTCGGGGAGGGGAAATTGGCGAGCAGTACTTC
TRBV30	NA	TRBJ1-1	TRBD1	CAWSLRGGAKAFF	TGTGCCTGGAGTCTTCGAGGGGGCGCGAAAGCTTTCTTT
TRBV27	NA	TRBJ1-1	NA	CASSLTLTSTEAFF	TGTGCCAGCAGTTTAACTCTCACTTCCACTGAAGCTTTCTTT
TRBV27	NA	TRBJ2-2	TRBD1	CASRQGQSPITGELFF	TGTGCCAGCAGGCAGGGACAGTCTCCGATTACCGGGGAGCTGTTTTTT
TRBV28	NA	TRBJ2-7	NA	CASSFPHQGTWQYF	TGTGCCAGCAGTTTTCCGCATCAGGGAACTTGGCAGTACTTC
TRBV4-3	NA	TRBJ2-3	TRBD2	CASSQDRTSGFTDTQYF	TGCGCCAGCAGCCAAGATAGGACTAGCGGTTTCACAGATACGCAGTATTTT
TRBV5-4	NA	TRBJ2-2	NA	CASSFPPGTGSTGELFF	TGTGCCAGCAGCTTCCCTCCCGGAACAGGCAGCACCGGGGAGCTGTTTTTT
TRBV7-8	NA	TRBJ2-1	NA	CASSLNRFRVGDGDEQFF	TGTGCCAGCAGCTTGAATCGTTTTAGGGTGGGAGACGGTGATGAGCAGTTCTTC
TRBV18	NA	TRBJ1-1	NA	CASSLERVGTEAFF	TGTGCCAGCTCACTGGAAAGGGTGGGGACTGAAGCTTTCTTT
TRBV14	few	TRBJ1-2	TRBD1	CASSQDRGVGGYTF	TGTGCCAGCAGCCAAGACAGGGGGGTCGGTGGCTACACCTTC
TRBV4-2	NA	TRBJ2-1	TRBD2	CASSIFRGGDNEQFF	TGTGCCAGCAGCATCTTCCGGGGGGGCGACAATGAGCAGTTCTTC
TRBV7-9	NA	TRBJ2-1	TRBD2	CASSPGLAGAHNEQFF	TGTGCCAGCAGCCCTGGACTAGCGGGAGCCCACAATGAGCAGTTCTTC
TRBV7-6	NA	TRBJ1-1	NA	CASSLGVLNTEAFF	TGTGCCAGCAGCCTAGGGGTTCTTAACACTGAAGCTTTCTTT
TRBV19	NA	TRBJ2-3	TRBD1	CASSHGTGGTDTQYF	TGTGCCAGTAGTCATGGGACAGGGGGCACAGATACGCAGTATTTT
TRBV5-1	NA	TRBJ2-5	NA	CASGRLPEETQYF	TGCGCCAGCGGCAGGCTACCCGAAGAGACCCAGTACTTC